The T cell receptor (beta chain) described here comes from a study of blood T cells in healthy people across ages. Using a J-beta primer mix together with a sample-barcoded 5' primer, a second PCR was run for about 6 to 11 cycles. A template-switch adaptor that had 12 random nucleotides put a tag on each cDNA molecule. TCRdb reprocessed the 5' RACE reads with MiXCR, giving one entry per CDR3 protein. The table shows about 930,000 distinct CDR3 sequences, with 25% to 30% occurring only once. This clonotype was counted many times. The same sample was also studied in work on T cells of mothers and their children. This second study notes: Related mother and child pairs showed slightly greater overlap (not significant) than unrelated pairs did.

Sequencing used blood. The source is a woman aged 40-49 years in good health.

The CDR3 sequence: CATSRDRVGNTEAFF. DNA of the CDR3: TGTGCCACGAGCCGGGACAGGGTGGGAAACACTGAAGCTTTCTTT. The rearrangement joins TRBV7-6 to TRBJ1-1, with 9 bases fitting TRBD1. Per germline, CDR1 SGHVS and CDR2 FNYEAQ. Trimming cost V 10 bases and J 2 bases; bases outside gene matches: 11. The CDR3 has 15 residues.